The 8 T cell receptor beta chains presented below share a single source sample, sequenced in a study of control samples from healthy donors and cancer patients. The method was immunoSEQ multiplex PCR; TCRdb's version includes in-frame clones alone and lacks a portion of them. Of under 20,000 clones in the sample, about four fifths were seen once. Sequenced input: PBMCs. The receptors derive from a man older than 75 with head and neck cancer.

The rearrangement links TRBV10-2 to TRBJ2-1; D could derive from TRBD1 or TRBD2 (5 bases each). CDR1 is WSHSY and CDR2 is SAAADI in the germline V gene. The CDR3 spans 14 residues. Trimming took off 6 bases at V and 2 bases at J, with 11 bases between the two ends. CDR3 sequence reads: CASRGVGAYNEQFF. The CDR3 DNA reads TGCGCCAGCAGGGGGGTTGGAGCCTACAATGAGCAGTTCTTC.

The chain combines TRBV3-1 (or the pseudogene TRBV3-2) with TRBJ2-7, with D possibly being TRBD2 (6 bases). The length of the CDR3 is 13 residues. Trimming removed 5 bases from V and 7 bases from J, with 15 bases in between. CDR1 and CDR2 from the germline V gene are LGHDT and YNNKEL (reference sequence). The CDR3: CASSLGLPREQYF. Here the CDR3 DNA reads TGTGCCAGCAGCTTGGGACTCCCTAGGGAGCAGTACTTC.

The chain uses TRBV6-6 and TRBJ1-1, with 9 nucleotides matching TRBD1. Germline V gene data show CDR1 as MNHNY and CDR2 as SVGAGI (reference sequence). This CDR3 has 14 residues. The J segment lost 6 bases and the V segment lost 4 bases, leaving 6 bases of the junction unmatched. CDR3: CASSWGQGRSEAFF. CDR3 in DNA: TGTGCCAGCAGTTGGGGACAGGGAAGATCTGAAGCTTTCTTT.

This chain uses TRBV9 with TRBJ2-2; 7 bases are a match to TRBD2. Germline lookup yields CDR1 SGDLS and CDR2 YYNGEE. V shed 4 bases, J shed 4 bases, and the junction held 10 bases outside the gene matches. CDR3 size: 16 residues. CDR3: CASSLRLAAGTGELFF. The CDR3, as DNA: TGTGCCAGCAGCTTGCGACTAGCCGCGGGCACCGGGGAGCTGTTTTTT.

This chain joins TRBV24-1 and TRBJ2-3, with D unresolved. The CDR3 has 15 amino acids. V was clipped by 0 bases and J by 2 bases, with 8 bases between them. Germline CDR1 KGHDR, CDR2 SFDVKD. The chain's CDR3 is CATSDLHGLTDTQYF. The CDR3 region has the DNA TGTGCCACCAGTGATTTGCACGGTCTCACAGATACGCAGTATTTT.

This clone was seen just once. J is TRBJ2-1 and V is TRBV3-1 (or the pseudogene TRBV3-2); 7 bases line up with TRBD2. The CDR3 loop spans 13 amino acids. The ends lost 4 bases at V and 9 bases at J; junction bases unmatched: 6. From germline, CDR1 is LGHDT and CDR2 YNNKEL (reference sequence). This chain's CDR3 is CASSRAGAAEQFF. The CDR3 bases are TGTGCCAGCAGCCGGGCGGGAGCCGCTGAGCAGTTCTTC.

This chain links TRBV2 with TRBJ1-1; the D gene is possibly TRBD1 (6 bases). Germline loops: CDR1 SNHLY, CDR2 FYNNEI. Trimming removed 4 bases from V and 1 base from J, with 16 bases in between. The CDR3 loop spans 16 amino acids. CDR3 nucleotide sequence: TGTGCCAGCAGTGGTCCCGGGACATCCCAGAACACTGAAGCTTTCTTT. This gives the protein CASSGPGTSQNTEAFF.

This CDR3 reads CASSYPQAGPGIDTQYF. CDR3 DNA: TGTGCCAGCAGTTATCCCCAAGCGGGACCTGGAATAGATACGCAGTATTTT. The chain links TRBV6-2 or TRBV6-3 to TRBJ2-3; 7 nucleotides match TRBD2. J lost 5 bases, V lost 3 bases, and 14 bases had no gene match. Germline V lookup: CDR1 MNHEY, CDR2 SVGEGT. The CDR3 spans 17 residues.